The 8 T cell receptor beta chains below were found in one sample sequenced in a study of cytomegalovirus exposure and HLA in healthy donors. 13 Jbeta primers and 60 Vbeta primers were used for the PCR. This table comes from immunoSEQ multiplex PCR, and its TCRdb copy is limited to in-frame clones, with some not included. The sample has 95,000 to 100,000 clones; 76% are singletons. Source material: PBMCs. The source is a man between 35 and 55 years old in good health and CMV-seronegative.

This clone has only a few counts. The chain joins TRBV19 to TRBJ1-2; 7 nucleotides align to TRBD1. The germline CDR1 and CDR2 sequences are LNHDA and SQIVND (reference sequence). The CDR3 has 17 amino acids. With V trimmed by 0 bases and J by 5 bases, 12 bases remained unmatched. The CDR3 DNA sequence: TGTGCCAGTAGTATAGAGGTCCCCCACAGGGGTCTTTATGGCTACACCTTC. Its protein is CASSIEVPHRGLYGYTF.

The rearrangement links TRBV19 to TRBJ2-1, with TRBD2 matching over 14 bases. With 4 bases clipped from V and 4 bases from J, the junction kept 12 bases outside the gene matches. Germline values: CDR1 LNHDA, CDR2 SQIVND (reference sequence). There are 19 residues in the CDR3. CDR3 sequence: CASSTGLAGGKGLYNEQFF. The CDR3, as DNA: TGTGCCAGTAGTACTGGACTAGCGGGGGGAAAGGGCTTATACAATGAGCAGTTCTTC. Filled out from reference TRBV19 and TRBJ2-1, the complete variable domain reads DGGITQSPKYLFRKEGQNVTLSCEQNLNHDAMYWYRQDPGQGLRLIYYSQIVNDFQKGDIAEGYSVSREKKESFPLTVTSAQKNPTAFYLCASSTGLAGGKGLYNEQFFGPGTRLTVL.

The chain employs TRBV7-2 and TRBJ2-2; 11 nucleotides match TRBD2. The J segment lost 6 bases and the V segment lost 7 bases, leaving 13 bases of the junction unmatched. In germline, CDR1 is SGHTA, CDR2 FQGNSA. This CDR3 is built from 17 residues. Here the CDR3 reads CASTESPLAGVAGELFF. The CDR3 coding sequence is TGTGCCAGCACCGAAAGCCCACTAGCGGGGGTTGCCGGGGAGCTGTTTTTT.

The chain employs TRBV6-6 and TRBJ1-1; TRBD1 matches at 7 bases. The CDR3 spans 13 residues. Germline assignment: CDR1 MNHNY and CDR2 SVGAGI (reference sequence). The junction had 5 bases not matched to a gene; V was cut back by 3 bases and J by 7 bases. The CDR3 region is CASSYGTVGEAFF. In DNA, the CDR3 is TGTGCCAGCAGTTATGGGACAGTTGGTGAAGCTTTCTTT.

The V call is TRBV19, the J call TRBJ1-5; D unclear. The CDR3 extends over 15 amino acids. The V gene's germline CDR1 is LNHDA and CDR2 SQIVND (reference sequence). V shed 5 bases and J shed 4 bases, with 15 bases lying between them. Here the CDR3 DNA reads TGTGCCAGTAGTTTTATGGCAGACAAAAATCAGCCCCAGCATTTT. Translated: CASSFMADKNQPQHF.

This chain uses TRBV6-4 with TRBJ2-1; 9 bases fit TRBD2. The germline CDR1 and CDR2 sequences are MRHNA and SNTAGT. Unmatched junction bases numbered 9, after V lost 3 bases and J lost 6 bases. This CDR3 has 16 amino acids. This chain's CDR3 is CASSDDPAGGLNEQFF. The CDR3 nucleotides read TGTGCCAGCAGTGATGATCCAGCGGGGGGTCTCAATGAGCAGTTCTTC.

In this sample, this clone turned up a few times. V usage is TRBV2 and J usage is TRBJ1-3; the match to TRBD1 covers 7 bases. After removal of 8 bases from V and 0 bases from J, the junction contained 1 base not matched to a gene. CDR1 is SNHLY, CDR2 FYNNEI, per germline. CDR3 size: 13 residues. Here the CDR3 reads CASDRDSGNTIYF. DNA for the CDR3: TGTGCCAGCGACAGGGACTCTGGAAACACCATATATTTT. The full variable domain, completed using reference TRBV2 and TRBJ1-3, is EPEVTQTPSHQVTQMGQEVILRCVPISNHLYFYWYRQILGQKVEFLVSFYNNEISEKSEIFDDQFSVERPDGSNFTLKIRSTKLEDSAMYFCASDRDSGNTIYFGEGSWLTVV.

This chain uses TRBV7-9 with TRBJ1-6; D is undetermined. From germline, CDR1 is SEHNR and CDR2 FQNEAQ (reference sequence). Deletions cut 1 base from V and 8 bases from J, with 6 bases between. CDR3 length: 13 residues. CDR3 nucleotides: TGTGCCAGCAGCTTAGTTCGGGATTCACCCCTCCACTTT. Its protein is CASSLVRDSPLHF.